This T cell receptor beta chain was profiled in a study of blood T cells in healthy people across ages. After removal of 5 bases from V and 7 bases from J, the junction contained 11 bases not matched to a gene. Germline V CDR1 and CDR2: SGHRS, YFSETQ. The CDR3 is made up of 15 amino acids. Each sample yielded at least 6 million isolated PBMCs. Study-level results: The percentage of naive T cells correlated strongly with TCR beta diversity.

It was with a sample-barcoded 5' primer and a J-beta primer mix that a second PCR of about 7 to 12 cycles was run. TCRdb used MiXCR to reprocess the 5' RACE reads, holding one entry per CDR3 protein. The table has fewer than 600,000 distinct CDR3 sequences, around a quarter seen once; the top ten hold 3% to 4.5%. Note on this clonotype: Its antigen is unknown.

The same data also contributed to another study, on T cells of mothers and their children. That work states: Nine systemically healthy Caucasian donors: three mothers, six children.

Input material: blood. This receptor was identified in a boy between 2 and 10 years old in good health. The rearrangement links TRBV5-1 to TRBJ1-1, with 10 bases matching TRBD1. The CDR3 nucleotides are TGCGCCAGCAGTCTAACGACAGGGGGCCAGCTTGAAGCTTTCTTT. It specifies CASSLTTGGQLEAFF. Looking up the rest from reference TRBV5-1 and TRBJ1-1 gives the full variable domain: KAGVTQTPRYLIKTRGQQVTLSCSPISGHRSVSWYQQTPGQGLQFLFEYFSETQRNKGNFPGRFSGRQFSNSRSEMNVSTLELGDSALYLCASSLTTGGQLEAFFGQGTRLTVV.